The 17 T cell receptor beta chains presented below share a single source sample, sequenced in a study of blood T cell repertoires in COVID-19. The protocol was immunoSEQ multiplex PCR, while the TCRdb copy is restricted to in-frame clones and leaves out a portion. The sample holds 150,000 to 200,000 clones, roughly nine tenths seen once. Input material: PBMCs or T cells enriched from blood (not recorded which). These receptors were collected from a human donor with acute COVID-19. The donor label of this sample is uncertain.

The rearrangement links TRBV20-1 to TRBJ2-7, with D tentatively TRBD1 (5 bases). V was trimmed by 3 bases and J by 1 base, leaving 19 bases between them. The CDR3 sequence is 16 residues long. CDR1 is DFQATT and CDR2 is SNEGSKA in the germline V gene (reference sequence). The CDR3 loop is CSASSRASIYSYEQYF. CDR3 in DNA: TGCAGTGCTAGTTCCAGGGCGTCCATCTATTCCTACGAGCAGTACTTC.

V gene TRBV19 combines with J gene TRBJ1-5; D might be TRBD1 (6 bases). The CDR3 covers 16 residues. The V and J ends lost 5 bases and 0 bases respectively, with 14 bases between them. CDR1 is LNHDA, CDR2 SQIVND, per germline (reference sequence). The CDR3 region is CASSRGGLYSNQPQHF. CDR3 coding DNA: TGTGCCAGTAGTCGGGGGGGGCTTTATAGCAATCAGCCCCAGCATTTT.

The gene calls are TRBV14 and TRBJ1-1; 9 bases fit TRBD1. This CDR3 is built from 14 residues. Germline values: CDR1 SGHDN, CDR2 FVKESK. Trimming removed 4 bases from V and 4 bases from J; junction bases left unmatched: 4. DNA of the CDR3: TGTGCCAGCAGCCGAGAGACAGGGGGCACTGAAGCTTTCTTT. This codes for CASSRETGGTEAFF.

The chain is built from TRBV2 and TRBJ2-1, with D uncertain. Trimming left V 7 bases short and J 5 bases short, with 6 bases between. This CDR3 has 11 amino acids. CDR1 and CDR2 from the germline V gene are SNHLY and FYNNEI. The CDR3 DNA reads TGTGCCAGCACCTACCACAATGAGCAGTTCTTC. This encodes CASTYHNEQFF. Together with reference TRBV2 and TRBJ2-1, the CDR3 gives the full variable domain: EPEVTQTPSHQVTQMGQEVILRCVPISNHLYFYWYRQILGQKVEFLVSFYNNEISEKSEIFDDQFSVERPDGSNFTLKIRSTKLEDSAMYFCASTYHNEQFFGPGTRLTVL.

V and J are TRBV5-1 and TRBJ1-4; D is unresolved. The CDR3 consists of 13 residues. Per germline, CDR1 SGHRS and CDR2 YFSETQ. Trimming pared 1 base from V and 6 bases from J, leaving 7 bases between. CDR3 DNA: TGCGCCAGCAGCTTGTCGAGAGATGAAAAACTGTTTTTT. Translated: CASSLSRDEKLFF. Looking up the rest from reference TRBV5-1 and TRBJ1-4 gives the full variable domain: KAGVTQTPRYLIKTRGQQVTLSCSPISGHRSVSWYQQTPGQGLQFLFEYFSETQRNKGNFPGRFSGRQFSNSRSEMNVSTLELGDSALYLCASSLSRDEKLFFGSGTQLSVL.

The J gene is TRBJ1-3, the V gene TRBV3-1 (or the pseudogene TRBV3-2); D gene unclear. Between the trimmed V and J ends, which lost 0 bases and 7 bases, there was a span of 4 bases. Germline CDR1 is LGHDT and CDR2 is YNNKEL (reference sequence). The CDR3 length is 12 residues. This chain's CDR3 is CASSQEGNTIYF. DNA for the CDR3: TGTGCCAGCAGCCAAGAGGGCAACACCATATATTTT.

This clone was detected only a few times. The J gene is TRBJ2-7, the V gene TRBV10-2; D perhaps matches TRBD1 (5 bases). The germline V gene has CDR1 WSHSY and CDR2 SAAADI. V lost 6 bases to trimming and J lost 0 bases, with 6 bases between them. The CDR3 runs 12 residues. The CDR3 is CASRTVSYEQYF. In DNA form, the CDR3 reads TGCGCCAGCAGGACAGTCTCCTACGAGCAGTACTTC.

V gene TRBV14 combines with J gene TRBJ1-2, with D unclear. The CDR3 totals 14 residues. Trimming left V 1 base short and J 0 bases short, with 6 bases between. The germline V gene encodes CDR1 SGHDN and CDR2 FVKESK. CDR3 in amino acids: CASSQVRANYGYTF. The CDR3 DNA sequence: TGTGCCAGCAGCCAAGTTCGGGCTAACTATGGCTACACCTTC.

This chain links TRBV6-2 or TRBV6-3 with TRBJ1-6, with D maybe TRBD1 (6 bases). CDR1 is MNHEY, CDR2 SVGEGT, per germline. The CDR3 extends over 17 amino acids. Trimming cost V 6 bases and J 7 bases, with 22 bases left between them. The CDR3 reads CASSLGGGAMRNSPLHF. The CDR3 nucleotides are TGTGCCAGCAGCCTAGGAGGGGGGGCGATGAGAAATTCACCCCTCCACTTT.

J is TRBJ2-1 and V is TRBV9; D is perhaps TRBD2 (5 bases). Germline CDR1 and CDR2: SGDLS and YYNGEE. The CDR3 has 15 amino acids. V shed 0 bases and J shed 2 bases, with 9 bases lying between them. CDR3 nucleotides: TGTGCCAGCAGCGTAGTCGGGGAAGCCTACAATGAGCAGTTCTTC. Protein product: CASSVVGEAYNEQFF. Combining the CDR3 with reference TRBV9 and TRBJ2-1 gives the whole variable domain DSGVTQTPKHLITATGQRVTLRCSPRSGDLSVYWYQQSLDQGLQFLIQYYNGEERAKGNILERFSAQQFPDLHSELNLSSLELGDSALYFCASSVVGEAYNEQFFGPGTRLTVL.

The chain carries TRBV3-1 (or the pseudogene TRBV3-2) and TRBJ2-6; no clear D gene. This CDR3 comprises 15 residues. V lost 2 bases and J lost 1, with 6 bases in between. Germline loops: CDR1 LGHDT, CDR2 YNNKEL (reference sequence). CDR3 coding DNA: TGTGCCAGCAGCCAACCAGATTCTGGGGCCAACGTCCTGACTTTC. Translating it yields CASSQPDSGANVLTF.

This chain links TRBV6-1 with TRBJ1-2, with D hard to call. CDR1 is MNHNS, CDR2 SASEGT, per germline. The ends were cut back, 1 base at V and 4 bases at J, with 7 bases in the middle. This CDR3 has 13 residues. In DNA form, the CDR3 reads TGTGCCAGCAGTGAAGGAGAATTCTATGGCTACACCTTC. Protein sequence: CASSEGEFYGYTF.

The chain couples TRBV6-1 to TRBJ2-7; 9 nucleotides align to TRBD1. Trimming at V came to 2 bases and at J to 3 bases, leaving 2 bases not matched to a gene. Germline V gives CDR1 MNHNS, CDR2 SASEGT. The CDR3 runs 14 residues. CDR3 sequence: CASSESDRGYEQYF. Here the CDR3 DNA reads TGTGCCAGCAGTGAATCGGACAGGGGCTACGAGCAGTACTTC.

A remark on this clone: Other DNA sequences in this sample translate to the same CDR3. V is TRBV29-1 and J is TRBJ2-5; 8 bases are shared with TRBD2. This CDR3 is 14 amino acids long. Germline values: CDR1 SQVTM, CDR2 ANQGSEA. V lost 4 bases to trimming and J lost 2 bases; unmatched junction nucleotides: 6. The chain's CDR3 is CSVGRLAGQETQYF. Here the CDR3 DNA reads TGCAGCGTTGGACGGTTAGCGGGACAAGAGACCCAGTACTTC.

The chain recombines TRBV24-1 with TRBJ1-5; TRBD1 matches at 7 bases. The CDR3 runs 13 residues. The germline V gene encodes CDR1 KGHDR and CDR2 SFDVKD. V trimming: 5 bases; J trimming: 5 bases; junction bases outside the gene matches: 2. The CDR3 loop reads CATSGQGYQPQHF. The CDR3 DNA reads as TGTGCCACCAGTGGACAGGGATATCAGCCCCAGCATTTT.

V gene TRBV18 combines with J gene TRBJ1-4, with D perhaps matching TRBD1 (6 bases). The V gene's germline CDR1 is KGHSH and CDR2 LQKENI. The length of the CDR3 is 16 residues. V was clipped by 6 bases and J by 11 bases, with 25 bases between them. For the CDR3, the DNA is TGTGCCAGCTCGGCGGGTATCGGTAGGACAGACAGTAAACTGTTTTTT. This translates into CASSAGIGRTDSKLFF.

The rearrangement links TRBV29-1 to TRBJ2-7, with unresolved D. The length of the CDR3 is 15 residues. CDR1 and CDR2 (germline): SQVTM, ANQGSEA. V was shortened by 0 bases and J by 2 bases, with 14 bases between the two germline ends. This chain's CDR3 is CSVEERTAATYEQYF. The CDR3, as DNA: TGCAGCGTTGAAGAACGAACAGCCGCAACCTACGAGCAGTACTTC.